Each of the 16 T cell receptor beta chains below was sequenced from the same sample in a study of T cells after yellow fever vaccination. TCRdb analysed the 5' RACE reads with MiXCR anew, one entry per CDR3 protein. Here the sample spans some 23,000 distinct CDR3 sequences, roughly 3.2% being singletons. The starting material was PBMCs, either bulk or a sorted T-cell subset (CD4+, CD8+, memory, or dextramer-sorted; not recorded which), obtained around 45 days after the first yellow fever vaccination. The origin of the receptors is a man aged 18 to 29 who received the YFV17D yellow fever vaccine.

The sample holds many counts of this clonotype. The DNA of the CDR3 is TGTGCCAGCAGTCAACCGGGACAGGGGGCCGCTGAAGCTTTCTTT. Its protein is CASSQPGQGAAEAFF. This chain uses TRBV6-1 with TRBJ1-1; 12 bases align to TRBD1. V shed 5 bases, J shed 6 bases, and the junction held 7 bases outside the gene matches. Germline CDR1 and CDR2: MNHNS and SASEGT. CDR3 size: 15 residues.

This clonotype came up many times. CDR3 DNA sequence: TGTGCCAGCAGCAGGACTAGCTTCCAGGAGACCCAGTACTTC. The encoded protein is CASSRTSFQETQYF. The chain links TRBV7-2 to TRBJ2-5, with 8 positions matching TRBD2. Germline V CDR1 and CDR2: SGHTA, FQGNSA. V lost 5 bases to trimming and J lost 5 bases; unmatched junction nucleotides: 7. This CDR3 has 14 amino acids.

In this sample, this clonotype turned up many times. The rearrangement joins TRBV28 to TRBJ1-2, with 10 bases that match TRBD1. The length of the CDR3 is 15 residues. The germline V gene encodes CDR1 MDHEN and CDR2 SYDVKM. With 6 bases clipped from V and 6 bases from J, the junction kept 10 bases outside the gene matches. The CDR3 spells CASSSGTGVRDGYTF. CDR3 in DNA: TGTGCCAGCAGCTCCGGGACAGGGGTGAGGGATGGCTACACCTTC.

This clonotype showed up many times. V is TRBV19 and J is TRBJ2-2; D may be TRBD2 (5 bases). Between the trimmed V and J ends, which lost 5 bases and 0 bases, there was a span of 10 bases. CDR3 length: 15 residues. CDR1 is LNHDA and CDR2 is SQIVND in the germline V gene (reference sequence). CDR3 region: CASSRLTSNTGELFF. The CDR3 DNA reads as TGTGCCAGTAGTCGACTAACGTCGAACACCGGGGAGCTGTTTTTT.

The chain recombines TRBV6-2 or TRBV6-3 with TRBJ1-5; TRBD1 matches 9 bases. Germline CDR1 and CDR2: MNHEY and SVGEGT. V shed 2 bases and J 5 bases; nucleotides not matched to a gene: 4. This CDR3 contains 15 residues. The CDR3 protein is CASSYPGQGYQPQHF. The CDR3 nucleotides read TGTGCCAGCAGTTACCCGGGACAGGGTTATCAGCCCCAGCATTTT.

This clonotype was detected ten times or more. This sequence joins TRBV7-7 and TRBJ2-7, with 10 bases matching TRBD1. V trimming: 6 bases; J trimming: 6 bases; junction bases outside the gene matches: 11. CDR1 and CDR2 (germline): SSHAT, FNYEAQ (reference sequence). The CDR3 totals 15 residues. CDR3: CASSQTGGATSEQYF. DNA for the CDR3: TGTGCCAGCAGTCAGACAGGGGGCGCGACCAGCGAGCAGTACTTC.

This clonotype was picked up many times. The J gene is TRBJ1-2, the V gene TRBV7-2; TRBD1 aligns across 9 bases. The CDR3 spans 16 residues. V gave up 4 bases and J gave up 4 bases; unmatched junction bases: 10. CDR1 SGHTA and CDR2 FQGNSA come from the germline V gene. The chain's CDR3 is CASSSYRGQGTYGYTF. The CDR3 DNA reads as TGTGCCAGCAGCTCCTACAGGGGACAGGGAACCTATGGCTACACCTTC.

The chain is built from TRBV5-4 and TRBJ2-7, with TRBD2 identical over 14 bases. The CDR3 is 17 amino acids. CDR1 and CDR2 from the germline V gene are SGHNT and YYREEE (reference sequence). The ends lost 0 bases at V and 6 bases at J; junction bases unmatched: 8. CDR3 DNA sequence: TGTGCCAGCAGCTTGGCCGGGGGACTAGCGGGGGAACGCGAGCAGTACGTC. As protein: CASSLAGGLAGEREQYV.

This clonotype has a count of ten or more. This chain joins TRBV10-3 and TRBJ1-1, with a weak D call TRBD1 (5 bases). Germline CDR1 reads ENHRY; CDR2 reads SYGVKD. CDR3 length equals 16 residues. V was pared by 6 bases and J by 4 bases, with 21 bases between. CDR3 bases: TGTGCCATCAGCCGTGGAGTGACAGAAGGAAGCACTGAAGCTTTCTTT. This sequence encodes CAISRGVTEGSTEAFF.

There are many counts of this clonotype. The chain joins TRBV20-1 to TRBJ1-5, with 7 bases that match TRBD1. This CDR3 is built from 13 residues. Germline V gene data show CDR1 as DFQATT and CDR2 as SNEGSKA (reference sequence). V gave up 6 bases and J gave up 5 bases; unmatched junction bases: 7. The CDR3 protein is CSAITGADQPQHF. The CDR3 bases are TGCAGTGCCATCACAGGGGCCGATCAGCCCCAGCATTTT.

At least ten counts were recorded for this clonotype. The chain combines TRBV12-3 or TRBV12-4 with TRBJ1-6; 8 positions agree with TRBD1. V lost 6 bases to trimming and J lost 9 bases; unmatched junction nucleotides: 4. The CDR3 extends over 13 amino acids. In nucleotides, the CDR3 is TGTGCCAGCAGCCTGGACAGGGCTTCACCCCTCCACTTT. Residues: CASSLDRASPLHF.

This clonotype came up many times. This chain connects TRBV7-9 to TRBJ1-2; 7 nucleotides match TRBD1. Trimming at V came to 5 bases and at J to 7 bases, leaving 13 bases not matched to a gene. CDR3 length: 15 amino acids. Germline loops: CDR1 SEHNR, CDR2 FQNEAQ (reference sequence). As DNA, the CDR3 is TGTGCCAGCAGCGAAACCGGGACAGCGTTCTCTGGCTACACCTTC. This encodes CASSETGTAFSGYTF.

This clonotype showed up just a few times. The chain joins TRBV27 to TRBJ2-2; D is possibly TRBD1 (6 bases). CDR3 length equals 12 residues. Germline lookup yields CDR1 MNHEY and CDR2 SMNVEV (reference sequence). The germline V and J ends were trimmed by 6 bases and 9 bases, with 11 bases remaining between them. The CDR3 region is CASRTGLRELFF. Written as DNA, the CDR3 is TGTGCCAGCAGGACAGGACTCAGGGAGCTGTTTTTT.

This clonotype was recorded at least ten times. The rearrangement uses TRBV7-3 and TRBJ1-5, with unresolved D. V gave up 1 base and J gave up 5 bases, with 6 bases separating them. The germline V gene encodes CDR1 SGHTA and CDR2 FQGTGA. The CDR3 length is 13 residues. CDR3 protein: CASSLSPDQPQHF. The CDR3 DNA is TGTGCCAGCAGCTTAAGTCCGGATCAGCCCCAGCATTTT.

This clonotype was picked up many times. CDR3 residues: CASSGSMGRGAEQYF. The DNA for the CDR3 is TGCGCCAGCAGCGGCAGCATGGGCAGGGGTGCCGAGCAGTACTTC. The rearrangement uses TRBV4-3 and TRBJ2-7, with D possibly matching TRBD1 (6 bases). CDR1 is LGHNA, CDR2 YSLEER, per germline. The length of the CDR3 is 15 residues. Between the trimmed V and J ends, which lost 5 bases and 6 bases, there was a span of 20 bases.

This clonotype has ten or more counts. The genes are TRBV7-2 and TRBJ1-2, with D maybe TRBD1 (5 bases). Looked up from germline, CDR1 is SGHTA and CDR2 is FQGNSA. This CDR3 has 16 amino acids. V gave up 2 bases and J gave up 7 bases, with 20 bases separating them. CDR3: CASSLRFRSGRVGYTF. CDR3 nucleotide sequence: TGTGCCAGCAGCTTAAGGTTTAGGTCAGGGCGGGTTGGCTACACCTTC.